The rows below give T cell receptor beta chains drawn from one sample of a study of T cell responses to AZD1222 COVID-19 vaccine. The repertoire was sequenced with immunoSEQ multiplex PCR; TCRdb's copy has only in-frame clones and lacks some. The repertoire has about 110,000 clones, roughly 84% of them found once; the top ten carry over 3%. The specimen was peripheral blood, collected on day 0 of AZD1222 vaccination. These receptors were obtained from an adult in good health. Each CDR3 is given with its conserved first and last residue. D genes are given only for firm matches. Expanded clones are given a class, and other clones once, few, many or no size at all.

>TRBV27|TRBD1|NA|TRBJ2-3
TGTGCCAGCAGTTCGCCGGGACAGGGAGTGGTAGATACGCAGTATTTT
CASSSPGQGVVDTQYF
>TRBV5-4|NA|NA|TRBJ1-1
TGTGCCAGCAGCTTGTTAACGAACACTGAAGCTTTCTTT
CASSLLTNTEAFF
>TRBV7-2|TRBD2|NA|TRBJ2-3
TGTGCCAGCAGCAAGTTACTAGCGGGGAACACAGATACGCAGTATTTT
CASSKLLAGNTDTQYF
>TRBV3-1/TRBV3-2|NA|NA|TRBJ1-4
TGTGCCAGCAGCCACCACAGTGAAAAACTGTTTTTT
CASSHHSEKLFF
>TRBV4-3|NA|once|TRBJ1-6
TGCGCCAGCAGCCAAGATTTCGGGGGGCCGAGGTCACCCCTCCACTTT
CASSQDFGGPRSPLHF
>TRBV11-2|NA|NA|TRBJ1-4
TGTGCCAGCAGCTTAAGGGGAACTAATGAAAAACTGTTTTTT
CASSLRGTNEKLFF
>TRBV28|TRBD2|NA|TRBJ2-2
TGTGCCAGCCTAGCGGGGGGACAGACCGGGGAGCTGTTTTTT
CASLAGGQTGELFF
>TRBV24-1|NA|NA|TRBJ2-5
TGTGCCACCAGTGACCCCCACAAGACCCAGTACTTC
CATSDPHKTQYF
>TRBV5-1|NA|NA|TRBJ1-3
TGCGCCAGCAGCTTGGAGGGCGGGTCGCAGGGAAACACCATATATTTT
CASSLEGGSQGNTIYF
>TRBV10-2|NA|NA|TRBJ1-1
TGCGCCAGCAGTGGAGAGACAGCTAACACTGAAGCTTTCTTT
CASSGETANTEAFF
>TRBV7-9|NA|NA|TRBJ2-3
TGTGCCAGCAGCCGCGGGGGCGGAACCACAGATACGCAGTATTTT
CASSRGGGTTDTQYF
>TRBV6-5|NA|NA|TRBJ1-3
TGTGCCAGCAAGACGAGCTCTGGAAACACCATATATTTT
CASKTSSGNTIYF
>TRBV7-2|NA|NA|TRBJ2-3
TGTGCCAGCAGCCTATCCGGGACCCCAGATACGCAGTATTTT
CASSLSGTPDTQYF
>TRBV5-6|NA|NA|TRBJ1-5
TGTGCCAGCAGCCTCTCGGGTCAGCCCCAGCATTTT
CASSLSGQPQHF
>TRBV27|NA|NA|TRBJ1-6
TGTGCCAGCAGTTGGGCAGGGTCGACTTCACCCCTCCACTTT
CASSWAGSTSPLHF
>TRBV19|TRBD1|NA|TRBJ1-2
TGTGCCAGTTACGACAGGGGCACGGCCGGCTACACCTTC
CASYDRGTAGYTF
>TRBV5-4|TRBD1|NA|TRBJ1-3
TGTGCCAGCAGCCGTAGCCGACAGGGAAGGTGGTCTGGAAACACCATATATTTT
CASSRSRQGRWSGNTIYF
>TRBV11-2|TRBD2|NA|TRBJ2-2
TGTGCCAGCAGCTTAGAACTAGCGGGGGGTAACACCGGGGAGCTGTTTTTT
CASSLELAGGNTGELFF
>TRBV6-2/TRBV6-3|NA|few|TRBJ1-1
TGTGCCAGCAGTTACCCCAGCACTGAAGCTTTCTTT
CASSYPSTEAFF
>TRBV6-6|NA|NA|TRBJ2-7
TGTGCCAGCCAGAATTTACCCCACGAGCAGTACTTC
CASQNLPHEQYF
>TRBV9|NA|once|TRBJ2-7
TGTGCCAGCAGTGCAACCGGGCGCGGGTACGAGCAGTACTTC
CASSATGRGYEQYF
>TRBV2|NA|NA|TRBJ2-2
TGTGCCAGCAGTCCCAGAGTCGGCACCGGGGAGCTGTTTTTT
CASSPRVGTGELFF
>TRBV5-1|NA|NA|TRBJ2-1
TGCGCCAGCAGCTTCTCTACAGGACTATACAATGAGCAGTTCTTC
CASSFSTGLYNEQFF
>TRBV5-1|NA|NA|TRBJ1-5
TGCGCCAGCAGCTCGCAGGGGCCTCAGCCCCAGCATTTT
CASSSQGPQPQHF
>TRBV30|NA|NA|TRBJ2-2
TGTGCCTGGGGGGACGGCGGGGAGCTGTTTTTT
CAWGDGGELFF
>TRBV6-5|NA|NA|TRBJ1-1
TGTGCCAGCAGTTACAGAGGAGCGAACACTGAAGCTTTCTTT
CASSYRGANTEAFF
>TRBV14|NA|NA|TRBJ1-1
TGTGCCAGCAGCCTCGCGGCTGAAGCTTTCTTT
CASSLAAEAFF
>TRBV18|NA|NA|TRBJ1-2
TGTGCCAGCTCACCACCGAGGAGCAGGGATCTCAGCGAGCACGGCTACACCTTC
CASSPPRSRDLSEHGYTF
>TRBV7-9|NA|NA|TRBJ2-1
TGTGCCAGCAGCCCCCTACCCTCTCGGGATGAGCAGTTCTTC
CASSPLPSRDEQFF
>TRBV6-5|NA|NA|TRBJ1-4
TGTGCCAGCAGTTACGGGGGGGGCAATGAAAAACTGTTTTTT
CASSYGGGNEKLFF
>TRBV5-1|TRBD1|NA|TRBJ2-4
TGCGCCAGCAGCTTAGAACAGGGGAGCAAAAACATTCAGTACTTC
CASSLEQGSKNIQYF
>TRBV20-1|NA|few|TRBJ1-2
TGCAGTGCTAGAGGAGTTGGCTACACCTTC
CSARGVGYTF
>TRBV3-1/TRBV3-2|NA|NA|TRBJ2-7
TGTGCCAGCAGCCAAGAGACACAGGCCCACTACGAGCAGTACTTC
CASSQETQAHYEQYF
>TRBV3-1/TRBV3-2|TRBD1|NA|TRBJ1-3
TGTGCCAGCAGCCCCACCGAGGGGACAGGGAGTTTTGGAAACACCATATATTTT
CASSPTEGTGSFGNTIYF
>TRBV21-1|NA|NA|TRBJ1-1
TGTGCCAGCAGCGAGAAGGGGGAGAACACTGAAGCTTTCTTT
CASSEKGENTEAFF
>TRBV18|NA|NA|TRBJ2-7
TGTGCCAGCTCACCACCGAGCGTAGTCTACGAGCAGTACTTC
CASSPPSVVYEQYF
>TRBV9|NA|NA|TRBJ2-3
TGTGCCAGCAGCGTCCTCACAGATACGCAGTATTTT
CASSVLTDTQYF
>TRBV3-1/TRBV3-2|NA|NA|TRBJ1-2
TGTGCCAGCAGCCAATTGGGGTTTAACTATGGCTACACCTTC
CASSQLGFNYGYTF
>TRBV7-3|TRBD2|NA|TRBJ2-7
TGTGCCAGCAGCTTGGGGCCGGGCGGGGGTCCCAAATCCTACGAGCAGTACTTC
CASSLGPGGGPKSYEQYF
>TRBV18|NA|NA|TRBJ2-1
TGTGCCAGCTCACCAGGAGGAGGGGGTAACAATGAGCAGTTCTTC
CASSPGGGGNNEQFF
>TRBV4-2|TRBD2|few|TRBJ2-1
TGTGCCAGCAGCCAGCCGGGACTAGGCGATTACAATGAGCAGTTCTTC
CASSQPGLGDYNEQFF
>TRBV11-1|TRBD2|NA|TRBJ2-5
TGTGCCAGCAGAGACGCCCGAGGGGAGGGAGAGACCCAGTACTTC
CASRDARGEGETQYF
>TRBV2|NA|NA|TRBJ2-4
TGTGCCAGCAGTCCCCGGGACCTCAGCAACATTCAGTACTTC
CASSPRDLSNIQYF
>TRBV7-2|TRBD1|NA|TRBJ1-5
TGTGCCAGCAGCCAAGACAGGGAGTGGGAGCCCCAGCATTTT
CASSQDREWEPQHF
>TRBV14|NA|once|TRBJ1-2
TGTGCCAGCAGCCAAGTGGGGGGGATCTATGGCTACACCTTC
CASSQVGGIYGYTF
>TRBV11-2|TRBD1|few|TRBJ1-2
TGTGCCAGCAGCCTAAGACAGGGGGTCTATGGCTACACCTTC
CASSLRQGVYGYTF
>TRBV4-3|TRBD1|NA|TRBJ1-6
TGCGCCAGCAGCCAATTTGGGGACAGGGGCAATTCACCCCTCCACTTT
CASSQFGDRGNSPLHF
>TRBV2|NA|NA|TRBJ2-1
TGTGCCATCCCATTAGGCAGGGGTAACACAATGGTAGGGCAGTTCTTC
CAIPLGRGNTMVGQFF